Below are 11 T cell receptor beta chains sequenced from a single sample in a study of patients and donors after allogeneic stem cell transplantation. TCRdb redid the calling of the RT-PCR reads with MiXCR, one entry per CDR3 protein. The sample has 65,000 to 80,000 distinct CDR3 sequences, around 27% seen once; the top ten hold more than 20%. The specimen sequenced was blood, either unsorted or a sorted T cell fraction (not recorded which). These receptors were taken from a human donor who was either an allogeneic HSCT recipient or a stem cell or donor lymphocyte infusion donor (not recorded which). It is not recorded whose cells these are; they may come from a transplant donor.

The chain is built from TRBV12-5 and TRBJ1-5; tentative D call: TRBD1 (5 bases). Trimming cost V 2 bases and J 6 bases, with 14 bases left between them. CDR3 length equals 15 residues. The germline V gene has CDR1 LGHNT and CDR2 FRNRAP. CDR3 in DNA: TGTGCTAGTGGTTTGACGCTAGGGGAAGGTCAGCCCCAGCATTTT. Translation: CASGLTLGEGQPQHF. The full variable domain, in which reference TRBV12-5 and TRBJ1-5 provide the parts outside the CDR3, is DARVTQTPRHKVTEMGQEVTMRCQPILGHNTVFWYRQTMMQGLELLAYFRNRAPLDDSGMPKDRFSAEMPDATLATLKIQPSEPRDSAVYFCASGLTLGEGQPQHFGDGTRLSIL.

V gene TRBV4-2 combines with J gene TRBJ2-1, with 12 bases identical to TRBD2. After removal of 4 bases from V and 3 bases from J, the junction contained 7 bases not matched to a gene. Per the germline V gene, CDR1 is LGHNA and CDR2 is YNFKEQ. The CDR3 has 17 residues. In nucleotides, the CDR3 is TGTGCCAGCAGCCGCCCCGAGACTAGCGGGAGCTACAATGAGCAGTTCTTC. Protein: CASSRPETSGSYNEQFF.

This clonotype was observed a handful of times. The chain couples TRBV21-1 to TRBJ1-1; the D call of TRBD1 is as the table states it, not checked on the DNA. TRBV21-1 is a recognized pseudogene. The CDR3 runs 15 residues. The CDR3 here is CASSKCRQMNTEAFF. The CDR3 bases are TGTGCCAGCAGCAAATGCCGACAGATGAACACTGAAGCTTTCTTT.

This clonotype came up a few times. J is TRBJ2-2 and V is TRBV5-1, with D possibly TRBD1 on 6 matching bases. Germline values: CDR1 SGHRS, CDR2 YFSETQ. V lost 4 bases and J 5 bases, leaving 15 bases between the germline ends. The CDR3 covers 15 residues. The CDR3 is CASSIGTPSTGELFF. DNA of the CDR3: TGCGCCAGCAGCATAGGGACACCCTCGACCGGGGAGCTGTTTTTT. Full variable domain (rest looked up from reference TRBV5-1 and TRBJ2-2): KAGVTQTPRYLIKTRGQQVTLSCSPISGHRSVSWYQQTPGQGLQFLFEYFSETQRNKGNFPGRFSGRQFSNSRSEMNVSTLELGDSALYLCASSIGTPSTGELFFGEGSRLTVL.

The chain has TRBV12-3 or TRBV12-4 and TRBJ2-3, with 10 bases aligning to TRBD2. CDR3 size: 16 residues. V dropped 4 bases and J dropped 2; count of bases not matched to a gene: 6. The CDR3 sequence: CASSSGTSEHTDTQYF. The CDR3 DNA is TGTGCCAGCAGTTCCGGGACTAGCGAGCACACAGATACGCAGTATTTT.

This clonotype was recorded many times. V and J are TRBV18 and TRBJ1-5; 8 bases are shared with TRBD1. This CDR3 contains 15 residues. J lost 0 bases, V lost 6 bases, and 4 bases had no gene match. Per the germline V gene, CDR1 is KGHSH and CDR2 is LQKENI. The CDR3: CASSPTGDSNQPQHF. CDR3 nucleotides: TGTGCCAGCTCCCCGACAGGGGATAGCAATCAGCCCCAGCATTTT.

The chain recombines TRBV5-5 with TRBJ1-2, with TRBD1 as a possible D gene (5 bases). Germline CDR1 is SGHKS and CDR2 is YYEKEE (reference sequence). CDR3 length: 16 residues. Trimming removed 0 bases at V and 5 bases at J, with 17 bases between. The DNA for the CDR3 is TGTGCCAGCAGCTTGGCCTTGGAAAAGCGGGGGTATGGCTACACCTTC. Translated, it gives CASSLALEKRGYGYTF.

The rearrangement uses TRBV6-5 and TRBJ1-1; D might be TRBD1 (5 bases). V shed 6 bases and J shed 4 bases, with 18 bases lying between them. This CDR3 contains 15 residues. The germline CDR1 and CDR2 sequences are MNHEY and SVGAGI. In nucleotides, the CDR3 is TGTGCCAGCAGAGCCCCCTGGGGGGGAAGCACTGAAGCTTTCTTT. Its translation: CASRAPWGGSTEAFF.

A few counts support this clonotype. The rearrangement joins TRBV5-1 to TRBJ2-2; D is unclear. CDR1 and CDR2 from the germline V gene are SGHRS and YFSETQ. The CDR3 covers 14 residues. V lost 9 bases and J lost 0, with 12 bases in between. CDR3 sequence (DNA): TGCGCCACCTCCGACGGCGCGAACACCGGGGAGCTGTTTTTT. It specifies CATSDGANTGELFF. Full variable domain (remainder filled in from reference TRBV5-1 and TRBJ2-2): KAGVTQTPRYLIKTRGQQVTLSCSPISGHRSVSWYQQTPGQGLQFLFEYFSETQRNKGNFPGRFSGRQFSNSRSEMNVSTLELGDSALYLCATSDGANTGELFFGEGSRLTVL.

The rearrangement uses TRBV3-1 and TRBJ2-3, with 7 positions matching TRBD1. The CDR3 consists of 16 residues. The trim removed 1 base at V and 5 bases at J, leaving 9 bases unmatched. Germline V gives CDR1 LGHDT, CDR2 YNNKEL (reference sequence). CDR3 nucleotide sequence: TGTGCCAGCAGCCAAGGAGGGCAGGGGGTGGGAGATACGCAGTATTTT. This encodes CASSQGGQGVGDTQYF.

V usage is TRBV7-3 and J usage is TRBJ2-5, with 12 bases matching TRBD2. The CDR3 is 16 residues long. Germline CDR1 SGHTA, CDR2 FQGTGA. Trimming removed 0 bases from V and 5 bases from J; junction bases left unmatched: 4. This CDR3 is CASSLTTSGRRETQYF. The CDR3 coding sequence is TGTGCCAGCAGCTTAACGACTAGCGGGAGAAGGGAGACCCAGTACTTC.